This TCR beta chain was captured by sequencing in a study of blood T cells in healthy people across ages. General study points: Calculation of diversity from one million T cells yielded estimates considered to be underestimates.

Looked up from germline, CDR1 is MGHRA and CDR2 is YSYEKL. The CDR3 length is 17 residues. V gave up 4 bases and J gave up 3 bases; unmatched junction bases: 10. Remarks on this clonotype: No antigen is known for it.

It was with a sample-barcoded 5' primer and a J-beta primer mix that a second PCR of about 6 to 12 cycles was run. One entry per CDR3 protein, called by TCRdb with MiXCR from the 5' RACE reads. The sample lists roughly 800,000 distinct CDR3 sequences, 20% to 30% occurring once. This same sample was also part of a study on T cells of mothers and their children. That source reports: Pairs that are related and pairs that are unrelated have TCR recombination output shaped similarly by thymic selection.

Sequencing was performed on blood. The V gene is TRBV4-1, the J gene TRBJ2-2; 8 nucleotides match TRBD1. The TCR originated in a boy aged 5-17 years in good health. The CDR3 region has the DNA TGCGCCAGCAGCCGACCACAGGGGGGAGCAGACACCGGGGAGCTGTTTTTT. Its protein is CASSRPQGGADTGELFF.